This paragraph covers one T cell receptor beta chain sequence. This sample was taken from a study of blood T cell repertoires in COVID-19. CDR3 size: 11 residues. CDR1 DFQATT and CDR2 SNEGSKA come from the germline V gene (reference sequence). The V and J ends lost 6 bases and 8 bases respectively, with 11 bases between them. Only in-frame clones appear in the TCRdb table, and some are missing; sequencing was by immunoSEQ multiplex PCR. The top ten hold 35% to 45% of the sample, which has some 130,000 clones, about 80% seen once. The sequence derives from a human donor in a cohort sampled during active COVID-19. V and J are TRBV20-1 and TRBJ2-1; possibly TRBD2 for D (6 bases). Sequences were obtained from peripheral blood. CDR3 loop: CSAGWEDEQFF. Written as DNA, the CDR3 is TGCAGTGCGGGGTGGGAGGATGAGCAGTTCTTC.